One and the same sample provided the 32 T cell receptor beta chains below, sequenced in a study of brain T cells in children with intractable seizures. Sequencing was performed with immunoSEQ multiplex PCR; in TCRdb, only in-frame clones are kept and a portion is missing. The table has about 64,000 clones, roughly 95% seen once. Sequencing used peripheral blood, obtained at surgery. The receptors come from a boy under three years old with focal cortical dysplasia and intractable seizures.

This clone was recorded only once. The CDR3 loop is CASSPRVWTGELFF. CDR3 coding DNA: TGTGCCAGTAGTCCCAGAGTATGGACCGGGGAGCTGTTTTTT. The rearrangement uses TRBV19 and TRBJ2-2, with D uncertain. The ends were cut back, 5 bases at V and 5 bases at J, with 12 bases in the middle. This CDR3 is built from 14 residues. Germline V gene sequence: CDR1 LNHDA, CDR2 SQIVND (reference sequence).

The chain combines TRBV6-2 or TRBV6-3 with TRBJ2-7, with 11 bases fitting TRBD1. Germline values: CDR1 MNHEY, CDR2 SVGEGT. The ends lost 4 bases at V and 4 bases at J; junction bases unmatched: 3. The CDR3 contains 14 residues. CDR3 amino acids: CASSWTGGPYEQYF. The DNA for the CDR3 is TGTGCCAGCAGTTGGACAGGGGGCCCTTACGAGCAGTACTTC.

The J gene is TRBJ1-1, the V gene TRBV29-1; 7 bases align to TRBD1. The germline CDR1 and CDR2 sequences are SQVTM and ANQGSEA. The CDR3 spans 11 residues. V was clipped by 5 bases and J by 6 bases; unmatched bases: 3. CDR3 loop: CSVIQGAEAFF. DNA for the CDR3: TGCAGCGTTATTCAGGGGGCTGAAGCTTTCTTT.

The V gene is TRBV5-4, the J gene TRBJ1-1; no definite D call. From germline, CDR1 is SGHNT and CDR2 YYREEE (reference sequence). The V end was cut by 1 base, the J end by 0 bases, with 10 bases between. This CDR3 comprises 15 residues. CDR3 residues: CASSLLDAMNTEAFF. The CDR3 DNA sequence: TGTGCCAGCAGCTTGCTTGACGCCATGAACACTGAAGCTTTCTTT.

The chain combines TRBV19 with TRBJ1-6; 9 bases agree with TRBD1. The CDR3 loop spans 13 amino acids. The germline gives CDR1 LNHDA, CDR2 SQIVND (reference sequence). Trimming took 5 bases from V and 9 from J; bases not matched to a gene: 2. For the CDR3, the DNA is TGTGCCAGTAGTGAGGGACAGGGTTCACCCCTCCACTTT. It encodes CASSEGQGSPLHF.

This clone has a handful of counts. The genes are TRBV19 and TRBJ2-2; 7 positions match TRBD2. The CDR3 is 18 amino acids. CDR1 is LNHDA and CDR2 is SQIVND in the germline V gene (reference sequence). The J segment lost 3 bases and the V segment lost 3 bases, leaving 13 bases of the junction unmatched. CDR3 amino acids: CASSIPTRTSFDTGELFF. CDR3 DNA: TGTGCCAGTAGTATTCCTACACGGACTAGTTTCGACACCGGGGAGCTGTTTTTT.

The chain uses TRBV5-6 and TRBJ2-7, with D unclear. CDR3 length equals 14 residues. The germline V gene has CDR1 SGHDT and CDR2 YYEEEE. V lost 1 base and J 3 bases, leaving 11 bases between the germline ends. The CDR3 nucleotides are TGTGCCAGCAGCTTGATTTCCGGGCACTACGAGCAGTACTTC. As protein: CASSLISGHYEQYF.

The rearrangement links TRBV18 to TRBJ1-2; 9 bases are shared with TRBD1. CDR1 and CDR2 (germline): KGHSH, LQKENI. The CDR3 is made up of 16 amino acids. J lost 3 bases, V lost 3 bases, and 8 bases had no gene match. As DNA, the CDR3 is TGTGCCAGCTCACCTCTCGGGACAGGGACATACTATGGCTACACCTTC. Translated, it gives CASSPLGTGTYYGYTF.

The rearrangement links TRBV3-1 (or the pseudogene TRBV3-2) to TRBJ2-5, with 15 bases that match TRBD2. Germline V CDR1 and CDR2: LGHDT, YNNKEL (reference sequence). The V and J ends lost 5 bases and 5 bases, in that order; junction bases with no gene match: 3. This CDR3 comprises 15 residues. Here the CDR3 reads CASSYGLAGGETQYF. As DNA, the CDR3 is TGTGCCAGCAGCTACGGACTAGCGGGGGGGGAGACCCAGTACTTC.

The chain is built from TRBV19 and TRBJ2-2; 8 positions agree with TRBD1. Germline CDR1 LNHDA, CDR2 SQIVND (reference sequence). V was clipped by 2 bases and J by 5 bases; unmatched bases: 4. The length of the CDR3 is 15 residues. The CDR3 region is CASSIQGAETGELFF. In DNA, the CDR3 is TGTGCCAGTAGTATACAGGGGGCGGAAACCGGGGAGCTGTTTTTT. Looking up the rest from reference TRBV19 and TRBJ2-2 gives the full variable domain: DGGITQSPKYLFRKEGQNVTLSCEQNLNHDAMYWYRQDPGQGLRLIYYSQIVNDFQKGDIAEGYSVSREKKESFPLTVTSAQKNPTAFYLCASSIQGAETGELFFGEGSRLTVL.

This clone was seen once. This chain connects TRBV20-1 to TRBJ2-6, with TRBD1 as a possible D gene (5 bases). This CDR3 contains 17 residues. V lost 3 bases, J lost 0 bases, and 15 bases lay in between. The germline V gene has CDR1 DFQATT and CDR2 SNEGSKA (reference sequence). CDR3 DNA: TGCAGTGCTAGTTTGTATTCAGGGTCCTCTGGGGCCAACGTCCTGACTTTC. This codes for CSASLYSGSSGANVLTF.

The rearrangement uses TRBV2 and TRBJ2-2, with D possibly matching TRBD2 (5 bases). Germline CDR1 SNHLY, CDR2 FYNNEI. V was shortened by 8 bases and J by 6 bases, with 19 bases between the two germline ends. The CDR3 loop spans 15 amino acids. The CDR3 DNA reads as TGTGCCAGCGGTGCCGGTTCCGGGAAGGCCGGGGAGCTGTTTTTT. Its translation is CASGAGSGKAGELFF.

The sample holds a few counts of this clone. J is TRBJ2-7 and V is TRBV28; a weak D match, TRBD2 (6 bases). The CDR3 covers 15 residues. Germline loops: CDR1 MDHEN, CDR2 SYDVKM. Trimming stripped 5 bases from V and 0 bases from J, with 14 bases between. The CDR3 region is CASSRSRGSSYEQYF. CDR3 nucleotides: TGTGCCAGCAGTCGCTCGCGGGGCAGCTCCTACGAGCAGTACTTC.

The chain has TRBV7-5 and TRBJ1-1. TRBV7-5 is a listed pseudogene. The CDR3 loop spans 13 amino acids. The CDR3 nucleotides read TGTGTCAGAAGCTTAGTTAATAGGGTGAGGGCTTTCTTT. Its protein product is CVRSLVNRVRAFF.

In this sample, this clone turned up once. The chain is built from TRBV6-2 or TRBV6-3 and TRBJ1-5; D is possibly TRBD1 (6 bases). Germline V CDR1 and CDR2: MNHEY, SVGEGT. Deletions cut 5 bases from V and 6 bases from J, with 20 bases between. The CDR3 length is 16 residues. CDR3 in amino acids: CASSNHIDRGGQPQHF. DNA of the CDR3: TGTGCCAGCAGTAACCACATCGACAGAGGGGGTCAGCCCCAGCATTTT.

This rearrangement joins TRBV5-1 to TRBJ2-5, with D hard to call. Germline CDR1 SGHRS, CDR2 YFSETQ. The V gene lost 0 bases and the J gene lost 5 bases, with 11 bases spanning the gap. The CDR3 consists of 14 residues. The CDR3 DNA follows: TGCGCCAGCAGCTTGGTGGCGAGCCAGGAGACCCAGTACTTC. Translation: CASSLVASQETQYF.

The rearrangement links TRBV7-8 to TRBJ1-6; D not resolved. Germline lookup yields CDR1 SGHVS and CDR2 FQNEAQ. This CDR3 is 16 amino acids long. With 5 bases removed from V and 3 bases from J, the gap between germline ends came to 14 bases. CDR3 protein: CASSPLLTIYNSPLHF. CDR3 coding DNA: TGTGCCAGCAGCCCACTACTCACAATCTATAATTCACCCCTCCACTTT.

The chain joins TRBV27 to TRBJ1-3, with D unresolved. V dropped 5 bases and J dropped 7 bases, with 24 bases sitting between them. Germline CDR1 MNHEY, CDR2 SMNVEV (reference sequence). The CDR3 runs to 17 residues. The CDR3 region is CASSKTDPSPGYNTIYF. The CDR3 DNA is TGTGCCAGCAGTAAGACGGACCCCTCGCCTGGATACAACACCATATATTTT.

The J gene is TRBJ1-4, the V gene TRBV11-2; no firm D call. This CDR3 is built from 16 residues. The ends were cut back, 5 bases at V and 5 bases at J, with 18 bases in the middle. Germline-derived CDR1 and CDR2 are SGHAT and FQNNGV. The CDR3 sequence is CASSQPRVVGNEKLFF. Written as DNA, the CDR3 is TGTGCCAGCAGCCAGCCGAGGGTTGTCGGAAATGAAAAACTGTTTTTT.

The V and J genes are TRBV28 and TRBJ2-3; 12 nucleotides line up with TRBD2. This CDR3 has 15 amino acids. The ends lost 6 bases at V and 4 bases at J; junction bases unmatched: 5. Germline CDR1 is MDHEN and CDR2 is SYDVKM. DNA for the CDR3: TGTGCCAGCAGGACTAGCGGGAGAAGTCCAGATACGCAGTATTTT. Translation: CASRTSGRSPDTQYF.

The V call is TRBV4-3, the J call TRBJ2-7, with TRBD2 identical over 7 bases. Germline assignment: CDR1 LGHNA and CDR2 YSLEER. J lost 0 bases, V lost 0 bases, and 5 bases had no gene match. The CDR3 runs 16 residues. Here the CDR3 DNA reads TGCGCCAGCAGCCAAGAGGGAGGGGCTTTCTCCTACGAGCAGTACTTC. Its protein is CASSQEGGAFSYEQYF.

The V gene is TRBV5-6, the J gene TRBJ2-7, with TRBD2 as a possible D gene (5 bases). There are 14 residues in the CDR3. Per germline, CDR1 SGHDT and CDR2 YYEEEE. Trimming pared 1 base from V and 0 bases from J, leaving 8 bases between. The CDR3 region is CASSLYEGSYEQYF. CDR3 sequence (DNA): TGTGCCAGCAGCTTGTACGAGGGCTCCTACGAGCAGTACTTC.

DNA of the CDR3: TGTGCCAGCAGCCAAACGGGACTAGCCTTCTACGAGCAGTACTTC. It translates to CASSQTGLAFYEQYF. The chain combines TRBV9 with TRBJ2-7; 9 positions match TRBD2. Germline values: CDR1 SGDLS, CDR2 YYNGEE. The V and J ends lost 4 bases and 3 bases, in that order; junction bases with no gene match: 8. This CDR3 has 15 residues. Variable domain in full (rest from reference TRBV9 and TRBJ2-7): DSGVTQTPKHLITATGQRVTLRCSPRSGDLSVYWYQQSLDQGLQFLIQYYNGEERAKGNILERFSAQQFPDLHSELNLSSLELGDSALYFCASSQTGLAFYEQYFGPGTRLTVT.

CDR3 DNA sequence: TGTGCCAGCAGCATAGGCCTAGCGGGAGTCACCTACAATGAGCAGTTCTTC. Translation gives CASSIGLAGVTYNEQFF. The chain uses TRBV7-9 and TRBJ2-1, with 10 bases identical to TRBD2. The ends lost 5 bases at V and 2 bases at J; junction bases unmatched: 9. The germline CDR1 and CDR2 sequences are SEHNR and FQNEAQ (reference sequence). The CDR3 has 17 amino acids.

The V gene is TRBV28, the J gene TRBJ1-3; D possibly corresponds to TRBD1 (6 bases). Trimming left V 6 bases short and J 4 bases short, with 16 bases between. Looked up from germline, CDR1 is MDHEN and CDR2 is SYDVKM. There are 15 residues in the CDR3. This CDR3 reads CASRKRGAQGNTIYF. The CDR3 DNA sequence: TGTGCCAGCAGGAAACGGGGGGCGCAAGGAAACACCATATATTTT.

This clone was observed a single time. This chain joins TRBV7-9 and TRBJ1-4; D call uncertain. Trimming left V 2 bases short and J 7 bases short, with 11 bases between. Germline V lookup: CDR1 SEHNR, CDR2 FQNEAQ (reference sequence). The CDR3 runs 14 residues. CDR3 loop: CASSLQGLSEKLFF. The CDR3, as DNA: TGTGCCAGCAGCTTACAAGGGTTGTCTGAAAAACTGTTTTTT.

The rearrangement uses TRBV7-3 and TRBJ2-1; D not resolved. In germline, CDR1 is SGHTA, CDR2 FQGTGA. V gave up 3 bases and J gave up 9 bases, with 12 bases separating them. This CDR3 is 13 amino acids long. As DNA, the CDR3 is TGTGCCAGCAGCTTGGGTGGGGTTAGTGAGCAGTTCTTC. It is translated as CASSLGGVSEQFF.

The rearrangement joins TRBV18 to TRBJ1-1; D not certain. CDR3 length equals 12 residues. The germline V gene encodes CDR1 KGHSH and CDR2 LQKENI. Deletions cut 2 bases from V and 8 bases from J, with 9 bases between. CDR3: CASSPSYFEAFF. As DNA, the CDR3 is TGTGCCAGCTCACCATCATACTTCGAAGCTTTCTTT.

The table lists this clone with a count of one. The chain links TRBV3-1 (or the pseudogene TRBV3-2) to TRBJ2-5; the match to TRBD2 covers 7 bases. This CDR3 is 17 amino acids long. The V gene's germline CDR1 is LGHDT and CDR2 YNNKEL (reference sequence). The ends lost 1 base at V and 5 bases at J; junction bases unmatched: 13. The CDR3 loop is CASSQVAGELMTETQYF. CDR3 DNA: TGTGCCAGCAGCCAAGTGGCGGGAGAGTTAATGACGGAGACCCAGTACTTC.

The rearrangement links TRBV7-9 to TRBJ2-3, with TRBD2 identical over 7 bases. The germline gives CDR1 SEHNR, CDR2 FQNEAQ (reference sequence). The ends lost 3 bases at V and 7 bases at J; junction bases unmatched: 10. The CDR3 spans 15 residues. DNA for the CDR3: TGTGCCAGCAGCTTTCCGAGCGGGGCTCACAATACGCAGTATTTT. Protein sequence: CASSFPSGAHNTQYF.

The chain recombines TRBV19 with TRBJ1-1; D is unclear. This CDR3 has 12 residues. Germline V gene data show CDR1 as LNHDA and CDR2 as SQIVND (reference sequence). V lost 4 bases to trimming and J lost 5 bases, with 8 bases between them. The CDR3 DNA reads TGTGCCAGTAGTAAACCAGGTACTGAAGCTTTCTTT. Amino acids: CASSKPGTEAFF.

This chain joins TRBV6-4 and TRBJ2-1, with D possibly TRBD1 on 5 matching bases. The CDR3 is 13 residues long. Germline-derived CDR1 and CDR2 are MRHNA and SNTAGT. Trimming removed 4 bases from V and 9 bases from J, with 13 bases in between. CDR3 nucleotide sequence: TGTGCCAGCAGTGTCGACGTCCAGGGTGAGCAGTTCTTC. Its protein is CASSVDVQGEQFF.